This TCR beta chain came from a study of cytomegalovirus exposure and HLA in healthy donors. Study-wide background: In a previous analysis, about 100 million unique TCR beta sequences were found from 150 million to 200 million T cells. Study-level points and caveats: Reports indicate that TCR beta sequences accurately predicted the HLA-A and HLA-B alleles of most subjects. Links to common viral pathogens appeared, in a later analysis, for several of the most significant clusters.

The PCR employed 60 Vbeta primers together with 13 Jbeta primers. Libraries were prepared by immunoSEQ multiplex PCR; TCRdb keeps only in-frame clonotypes and omits some of them. The sample holds 45,000 to 65,000 clones, roughly 77% seen once. To note about this clone: What it recognizes is unknown.

The CDR3 consists of 13 residues. Deletions cut 6 bases from V and 1 base from J, with 9 bases between. Looked up from germline, CDR1 is SNHLY and CDR2 is FYNNEI. Material for sequencing was PBMCs. V gene TRBV2 combines with J gene TRBJ1-1; D gene uncertain. The sequence was collected from a woman aged 40-49 years in good health and CMV-seropositive. CDR3 region: CASSSDKNTEAFF. The CDR3 bases are TGTGCCAGCAGCTCCGACAAGAACACTGAAGCTTTCTTT.